These 23 T cell receptor beta chains came from one sample sequenced in a study of T cell repertoires in cytomegalovirus infection. No cognate antigen is known for these TCRs. Each CDR3 protein gets one entry after TCRdb re-called the reads with MiXCR. The sample has about half a million distinct CDR3 sequences, 33% seen once. Sequences were derived from cultured PBMCs, sampled from culture after CMV antigen stimulation. Receptors were obtained from a human donor in good health (CMV status not recorded). Some clones in this sample may be carry-over from other donors' samples.

This clonotype showed up just a few times. The chain joins TRBV2 to TRBJ2-5; 10 nucleotides align to TRBD2. Germline loops: CDR1 SNHLY, CDR2 FYNNEI. The ends lost 9 bases at V and 2 bases at J; junction bases unmatched: 6. CDR3 length equals 14 residues. In DNA, the CDR3 is TGTGCCAGGGGGGGACTAGCGAGACAAGAGACCCAGTACTTC. Translation: CARGGLARQETQYF.

The chain links TRBV14 to TRBJ2-5; tentative D call: TRBD1 (5 bases). V was trimmed by 6 bases and J by 2 bases, leaving 13 bases between them. The V gene's germline CDR1 is SGHDN and CDR2 FVKESK. The CDR3 is made up of 14 amino acids. As DNA, the CDR3 is TGTGCCAGCAGTCTCTCCCAGGGACAAGAGACCCAGTACTTC. Encoded protein: CASSLSQGQETQYF. Full variable domain (missing parts from reference TRBV14 and TRBJ2-5): EAGVTQFPSHSVIEKGQTVTLRCDPISGHDNLYWYRRVMGKEIKFLLHFVKESKQDESGMPNNRFLAERTGGTYSTLKVQPAELEDSGVYFCASSLSQGQETQYFGPGTRLLVL.

This clonotype has only a few counts. The chain joins TRBV19 to TRBJ1-2; TRBD1 matches 7 bases. The V gene's germline CDR1 is LNHDA and CDR2 SQIVND (reference sequence). The length of the CDR3 is 13 residues. The V gene end was trimmed by 3 bases and the J gene end by 8 bases; junction bases not matched to a gene: 6. CDR3: CASSITTGEGYTF. In DNA form, the CDR3 reads TGTGCCAGTAGTATTACCACAGGGGAAGGCTACACCTTC.

The V gene is TRBV20-1, the J gene TRBJ2-1, with TRBD2 identical over 7 bases. This CDR3 spans 14 amino acids. V lost 3 bases, J lost 3 bases, and 5 bases stayed unmatched. From germline, CDR1 is DFQATT and CDR2 SNEGSKA (reference sequence). Written as DNA, the CDR3 is TGCAGTGCTAGGGCCGGACTAGACTACAATGAGCAGTTCTTC. Translating gives CSARAGLDYNEQFF.

The V call is TRBV12-3 or TRBV12-4, the J call TRBJ1-2, with TRBD1 matching over 9 bases. The length of the CDR3 is 13 residues. Unmatched junction bases numbered 2, after V lost 5 bases and J lost 4 bases. Here the CDR3 reads CASSGTGSYGYTF. CDR3 nucleotide sequence: TGTGCCAGCAGTGGGACAGGGTCCTATGGCTACACCTTC.

The chain has TRBV29-1 and TRBJ2-5; possibly TRBD1 or TRBD2 for D (5 bases each). The CDR3 runs 12 residues. In germline, CDR1 is SQVTM, CDR2 ANQGSEA. The V gene lost 7 bases and the J gene lost 1 base, with 10 bases spanning the gap. The CDR3 reads CSGGGGQETQYF. As DNA, the CDR3 is TGCAGCGGCGGTGGGGGCCAAGAGACCCAGTACTTC.

This clonotype appeared once. The V call is TRBV6-2 or TRBV6-3, the J call TRBJ2-2, with 7 bases identical to TRBD2. Germline CDR1 reads MNHEY; CDR2 reads SVGEGT. CDR3 length equals 14 residues. V shed 7 bases, J shed 4 bases, and the junction held 6 bases outside the gene matches. CDR3 nucleotide sequence: TGTGCCAGCAAGTTAGCGGGCCCCACCGGGGAGCTGTTTTTT. This encodes CASKLAGPTGELFF.

V is TRBV6-2 or TRBV6-3 and J is TRBJ2-1; 8 bases are shared with TRBD2. V lost 5 bases and J lost 16; bases outside the gene matches: 13. CDR1 and CDR2 (germline): MNHEY, SVGEGT. This CDR3 has 13 amino acids. The CDR3 DNA reads as TGTGCCAGCAGTCTCACCCCCGGGACTAGTCCCTTCTTC. Translation gives CASSLTPGTSPFF.

J is TRBJ2-1 and V is TRBV10-3, with TRBD2 identical over 8 bases. V lost 6 bases and J lost 6; bases outside the gene matches: 1. This CDR3 is built from 12 residues. The germline V gene encodes CDR1 ENHRY and CDR2 SYGVKD. The CDR3 is CAIRREGNEQFF. In nucleotides, the CDR3 is TGTGCCATCAGACGGGAGGGCAATGAGCAGTTCTTC.

This chain links TRBV7-2 with TRBJ2-7, with D possibly TRBD2 on 6 matching bases. V shed 1 base and J shed 5 bases, with 12 bases lying between them. The CDR3 runs 14 residues. Germline loops: CDR1 SGHTA, CDR2 FQGNSA. CDR3 sequence (DNA): TGTGCCAGCAGCTTAGGCCTAGCGATCGACGAGCAGTACGTC. This translates into CASSLGLAIDEQYV.

Ten or more counts support this clonotype. The chain joins TRBV6-1 to TRBJ2-3; D unclear. The germline CDR1 and CDR2 sequences are MNHNS and SASEGT. The CDR3 totals 12 residues. V gave up 4 bases and J gave up 6 bases, with 8 bases separating them. The CDR3 DNA reads TGTGCCAGCAGTGGTGATGCGGATACGCAGTATTTT. Its translation: CASSGDADTQYF.

This sequence joins TRBV19 and TRBJ2-5; 11 bases map to TRBD2. Trimming at V came to 1 base and at J to 2 bases, leaving 0 bases not matched to a gene. This CDR3 is built from 15 residues. In germline, CDR1 is LNHDA, CDR2 SQIVND (reference sequence). CDR3 DNA sequence: TGTGCCAGTAGTATAGGGACTAGCGGGCAAGAGACCCAGTACTTC. Protein sequence: CASSIGTSGQETQYF. Full variable domain (outside the CDR3, taken from reference TRBV19 and TRBJ2-5): DGGITQSPKYLFRKEGQNVTLSCEQNLNHDAMYWYRQDPGQGLRLIYYSQIVNDFQKGDIAEGYSVSREKKESFPLTVTSAQKNPTAFYLCASSIGTSGQETQYFGPGTRLLVL.

This clonotype was detected only a few times. The V and J genes are TRBV2 and TRBJ1-5, with a weak D call TRBD1 (6 bases). Per germline, CDR1 SNHLY and CDR2 FYNNEI. This CDR3 is 16 amino acids long. V lost 11 bases and J lost 2, with 22 bases in between. In nucleotides, the CDR3 is TGTGCCGGATCGAAAAGCGGGGGCAGGGGCAATCAGCCCCAGCATTTT. Protein: CAGSKSGGRGNQPQHF.

This chain uses TRBV5-5 with TRBJ1-1; D is ambiguous. V was cut by 1 base and J by 4 bases, with 8 bases left in between. Germline CDR1 is SGHKS and CDR2 is YYEKEE (reference sequence). The CDR3 spans 13 residues. The CDR3 DNA sequence: TGTGCCAGCAGCTTGTTAGTAGGCACTGAAGCTTTCTTT. It encodes CASSLLVGTEAFF.

This chain uses TRBV18 with TRBJ1-1, with D tentatively TRBD1 (5 bases). CDR1 is KGHSH and CDR2 is LQKENI in the germline V gene. The V end lost 4 bases, the J end lost 5 bases, and 17 bases lay between the germline ends. The CDR3 length is 15 residues. CDR3 nucleotide sequence: TGTGCCAGCTCACGTACCATAGGGGAATATACTGAAGCTTTCTTT. It encodes CASSRTIGEYTEAFF.

This clonotype occurred many times. The V and J genes are TRBV6-1 and TRBJ2-1; 9 bases agree with TRBD2. Germline V gene lookup returns CDR1 MNHNS and CDR2 SASEGT. The CDR3 loop spans 17 amino acids. The V and J ends lost 4 bases and 2 bases, in that order; junction bases with no gene match: 9. The CDR3, as DNA: TGTGCCAGCAGTGGGGAGCGGGAGGACCCACCCTACAATGAGCAGTTCTTC. Its protein product is CASSGEREDPPYNEQFF.

This clonotype was seen more than once but under ten times. The chain combines TRBV7-2 with TRBJ1-5, with 7 bases matching TRBD1. Germline V lookup: CDR1 SGHTA, CDR2 FQGNSA. There are 15 residues in the CDR3. Trimming took 5 bases from V and 5 from J; bases not matched to a gene: 9. Written as DNA, the CDR3 is TGTGCCAGCAGCCGTTTGGACAGGCCTCATCAGCCCCAGCATTTT. It codes for CASSRLDRPHQPQHF.

This clonotype was counted at least ten times. V is TRBV7-8 and J is TRBJ2-5; TRBD1 aligns across 9 bases. Germline V gene data show CDR1 as SGHVS and CDR2 as FQNEAQ. V trimming: 5 bases; J trimming: 5 bases; junction bases outside the gene matches: 6. The CDR3 loop spans 14 amino acids. The CDR3 sequence: CASSIQGAAETQYF. As DNA, the CDR3 is TGTGCCAGCAGCATACAGGGGGCTGCGGAGACCCAGTACTTC.

Only a few counts were recorded for this clonotype. The junction differs from germline at one of its ends, possibly a read error. The rearrangement uses TRBV6-1 and TRBJ1-3; D might be TRBD1 (5 bases). Germline CDR1 reads MNHNS; CDR2 reads SASEGT. The CDR3 is made up of 14 amino acids. CDR3 nucleotide sequence: TGTGCCAGCCGTGACGGGACCTCTGGAAACACCATATATTTT. It yields the protein CASRDGTSGNTIYF.

The CDR3 sequence: CASSLDRQLYEQYF. CDR3 sequence (DNA): TGTGCCAGCAGCTTAGATCGTCAGCTCTACGAGCAGTACTTC. The V and J genes are TRBV7-2 and TRBJ2-7; D not resolved. Trimming pared 1 base from V and 3 bases from J, leaving 10 bases between. CDR3 size: 14 residues. CDR1 is SGHTA, CDR2 FQGNSA, per germline.

The chain uses TRBV27 and TRBJ2-7; 9 positions agree with TRBD1. The CDR3 has 15 amino acids. Germline V gene lookup returns CDR1 MNHEY and CDR2 SMNVEV (reference sequence). Trimming at V came to 6 bases and at J to 6 bases, leaving 12 bases not matched to a gene. The CDR3 is CASSYGTGIPGEQYF. As DNA, the CDR3 is TGTGCCAGCAGCTACGGGACAGGGATCCCTGGCGAGCAGTACTTC.

The chain combines TRBV4-1 with TRBJ2-1; D is ambiguous. Germline V lookup: CDR1 MGHRA, CDR2 YSYEKL. The germline V and J ends were trimmed by 4 bases and 10 bases, with 14 bases remaining between them. The CDR3 has 13 residues. CDR3 region: CASSPGLPAEQFF. Here the CDR3 DNA reads TGCGCCAGCAGCCCCGGGCTACCGGCCGAGCAGTTCTTC.

The chain is built from TRBV7-4 and TRBJ2-5; D is uncertain. CDR1 and CDR2 (germline): SGHVT, SQSDAQ. The V and J ends lost 3 bases and 5 bases respectively, with 10 bases between them. The CDR3 is 13 residues long. The CDR3: CASSLMASETQYF. The CDR3 DNA sequence: TGTGCCAGCAGCTTGATGGCTTCGGAGACCCAGTACTTC.